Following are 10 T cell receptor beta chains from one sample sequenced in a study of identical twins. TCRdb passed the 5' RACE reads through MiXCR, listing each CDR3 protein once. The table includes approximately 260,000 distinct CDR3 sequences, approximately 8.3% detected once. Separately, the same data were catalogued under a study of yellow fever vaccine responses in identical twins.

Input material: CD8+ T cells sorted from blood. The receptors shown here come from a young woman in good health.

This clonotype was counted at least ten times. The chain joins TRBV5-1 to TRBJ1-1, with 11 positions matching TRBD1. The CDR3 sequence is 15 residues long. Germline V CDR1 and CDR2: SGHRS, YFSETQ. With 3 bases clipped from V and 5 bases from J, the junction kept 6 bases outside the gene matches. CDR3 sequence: CASSSGTGGYTEAFF. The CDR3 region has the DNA TGCGCCAGCAGCTCTGGGACAGGGGGGTATACTGAAGCTTTCTTT.

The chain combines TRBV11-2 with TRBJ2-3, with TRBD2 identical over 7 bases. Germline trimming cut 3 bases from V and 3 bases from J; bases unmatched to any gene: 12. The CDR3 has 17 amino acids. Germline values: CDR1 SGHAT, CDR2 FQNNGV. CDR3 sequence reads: CASSFIGGRKGTDTQYF. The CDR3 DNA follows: TGTGCCAGCAGCTTTATCGGCGGGAGAAAGGGAACAGATACGCAGTATTTT.

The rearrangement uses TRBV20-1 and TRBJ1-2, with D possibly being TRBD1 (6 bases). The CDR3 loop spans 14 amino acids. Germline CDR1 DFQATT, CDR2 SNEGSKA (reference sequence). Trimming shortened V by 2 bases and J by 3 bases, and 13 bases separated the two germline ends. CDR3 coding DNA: TGCAGTGCTAGATGGGGGCGGAGGGACTATGGCTACACCTTC. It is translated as CSARWGRRDYGYTF.

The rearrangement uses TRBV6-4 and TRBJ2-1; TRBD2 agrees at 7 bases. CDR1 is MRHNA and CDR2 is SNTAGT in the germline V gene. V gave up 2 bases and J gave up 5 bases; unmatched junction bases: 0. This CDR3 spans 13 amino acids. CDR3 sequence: CASSDGTNNEQFF. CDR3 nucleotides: TGTGCCAGCAGTGACGGGACTAACAATGAGCAGTTCTTC.

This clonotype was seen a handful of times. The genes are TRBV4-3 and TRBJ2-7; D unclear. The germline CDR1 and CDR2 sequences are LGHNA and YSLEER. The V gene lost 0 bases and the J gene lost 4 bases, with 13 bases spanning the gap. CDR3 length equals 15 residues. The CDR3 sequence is CASSQDFGNSYEQYF. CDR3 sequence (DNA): TGCGCCAGCAGCCAAGATTTTGGGAATTCTTACGAGCAGTACTTC.

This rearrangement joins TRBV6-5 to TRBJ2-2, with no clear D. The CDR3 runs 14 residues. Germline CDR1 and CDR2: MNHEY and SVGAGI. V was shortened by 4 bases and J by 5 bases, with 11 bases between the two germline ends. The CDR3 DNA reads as TGTGCCAGCAGTTTTCACACCTCAACCGGGGAGCTGTTTTTT. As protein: CASSFHTSTGELFF.

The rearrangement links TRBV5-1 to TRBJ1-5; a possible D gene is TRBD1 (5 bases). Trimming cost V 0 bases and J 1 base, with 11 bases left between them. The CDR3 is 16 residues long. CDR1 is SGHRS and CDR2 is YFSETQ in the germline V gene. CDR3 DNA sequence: TGCGCCAGCAGCTTGGAGGGGATTGGGAGCAATCAGCCCCAGCATTTT. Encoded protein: CASSLEGIGSNQPQHF.

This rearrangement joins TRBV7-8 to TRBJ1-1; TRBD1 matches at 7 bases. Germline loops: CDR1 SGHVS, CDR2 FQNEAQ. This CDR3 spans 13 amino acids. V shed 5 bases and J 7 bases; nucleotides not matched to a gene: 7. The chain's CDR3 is CASSITTGDEAFF. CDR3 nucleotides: TGTGCCAGCAGCATAACAACAGGGGATGAAGCTTTCTTT.

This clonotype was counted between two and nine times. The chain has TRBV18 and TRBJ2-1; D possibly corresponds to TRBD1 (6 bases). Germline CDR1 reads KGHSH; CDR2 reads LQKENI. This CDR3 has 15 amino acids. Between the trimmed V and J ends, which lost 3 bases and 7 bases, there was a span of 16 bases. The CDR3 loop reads CASSPLEGVGNEQFF. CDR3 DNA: TGTGCCAGCTCACCCCTCGAGGGGGTGGGGAATGAGCAGTTCTTC.

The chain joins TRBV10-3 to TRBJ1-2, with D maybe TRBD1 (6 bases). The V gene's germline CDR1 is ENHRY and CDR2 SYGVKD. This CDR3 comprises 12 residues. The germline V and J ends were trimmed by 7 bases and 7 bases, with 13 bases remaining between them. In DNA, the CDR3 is TGTGCCATCATTAGGACAGCGGGTGGCTACACCTTC. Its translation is CAIIRTAGGYTF.